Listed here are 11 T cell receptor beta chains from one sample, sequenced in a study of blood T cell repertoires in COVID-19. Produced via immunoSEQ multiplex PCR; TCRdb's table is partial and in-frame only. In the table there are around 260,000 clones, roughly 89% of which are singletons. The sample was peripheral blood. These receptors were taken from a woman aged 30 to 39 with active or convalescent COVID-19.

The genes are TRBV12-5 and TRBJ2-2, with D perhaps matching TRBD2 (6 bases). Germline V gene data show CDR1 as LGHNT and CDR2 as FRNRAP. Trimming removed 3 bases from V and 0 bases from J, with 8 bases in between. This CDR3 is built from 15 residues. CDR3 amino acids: CASGFWRANTGELFF. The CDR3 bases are TGTGCTAGTGGTTTTTGGAGGGCGAACACCGGGGAGCTGTTTTTT.

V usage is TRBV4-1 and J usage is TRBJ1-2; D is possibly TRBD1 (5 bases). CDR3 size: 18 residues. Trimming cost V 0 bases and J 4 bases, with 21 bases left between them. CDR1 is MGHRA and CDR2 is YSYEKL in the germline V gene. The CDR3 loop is CASSQDRAEVGGGYGYTF. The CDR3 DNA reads TGCGCCAGCAGCCAAGATCGGGCCGAGGTTGGGGGGGGCTATGGCTACACCTTC.

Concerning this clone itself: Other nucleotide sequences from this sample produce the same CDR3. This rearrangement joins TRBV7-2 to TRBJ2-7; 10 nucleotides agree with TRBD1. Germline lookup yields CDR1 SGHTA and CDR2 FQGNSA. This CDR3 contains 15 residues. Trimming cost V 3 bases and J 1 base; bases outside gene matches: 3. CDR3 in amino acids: CASSFDRGLSYEQYF. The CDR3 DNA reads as TGTGCCAGCAGCTTCGACAGGGGGCTTTCCTACGAGCAGTACTTC. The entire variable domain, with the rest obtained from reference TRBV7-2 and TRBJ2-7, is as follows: GAGVSQSPSNKVTEKGKDVELRCDPISGHTALYWYRQSLGQGLEFLIYFQGNSAPDKSGLPSDRFSAERTGGSVSTLTIQRTQQEDSAVYLCASSFDRGLSYEQYFGPGTRLTVT.

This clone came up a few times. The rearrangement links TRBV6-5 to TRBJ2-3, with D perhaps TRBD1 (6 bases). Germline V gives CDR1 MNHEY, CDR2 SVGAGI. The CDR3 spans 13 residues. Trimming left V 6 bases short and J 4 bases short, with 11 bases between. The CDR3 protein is CASRKQGPDTQYF. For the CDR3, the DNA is TGTGCCAGCAGGAAACAGGGTCCAGATACGCAGTATTTT.

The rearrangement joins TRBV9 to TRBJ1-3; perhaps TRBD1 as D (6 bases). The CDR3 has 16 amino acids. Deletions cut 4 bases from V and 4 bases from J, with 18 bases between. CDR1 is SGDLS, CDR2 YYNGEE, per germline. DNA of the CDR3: TGTGCCAGCAGCCTCAACACAGGGTTATCGGGAAACACCATATATTTT. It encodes CASSLNTGLSGNTIYF. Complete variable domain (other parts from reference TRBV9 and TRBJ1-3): DSGVTQTPKHLITATGQRVTLRCSPRSGDLSVYWYQQSLDQGLQFLIQYYNGEERAKGNILERFSAQQFPDLHSELNLSSLELGDSALYFCASSLNTGLSGNTIYFGEGSWLTVV.

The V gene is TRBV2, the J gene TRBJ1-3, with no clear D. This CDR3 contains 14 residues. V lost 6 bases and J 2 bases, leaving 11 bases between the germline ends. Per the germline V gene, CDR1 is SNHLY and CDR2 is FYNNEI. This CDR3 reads CASRSFLTGNTIYF. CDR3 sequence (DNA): TGTGCCAGCAGGAGTTTCCTTACTGGAAACACCATATATTTT.

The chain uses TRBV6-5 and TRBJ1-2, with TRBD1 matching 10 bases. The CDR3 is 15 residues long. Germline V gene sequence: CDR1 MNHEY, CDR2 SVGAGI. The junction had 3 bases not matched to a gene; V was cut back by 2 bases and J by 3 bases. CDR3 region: CASSYATGGDYGYTF. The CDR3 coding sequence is TGTGCCAGCAGTTACGCGACAGGGGGCGACTATGGCTACACCTTC.

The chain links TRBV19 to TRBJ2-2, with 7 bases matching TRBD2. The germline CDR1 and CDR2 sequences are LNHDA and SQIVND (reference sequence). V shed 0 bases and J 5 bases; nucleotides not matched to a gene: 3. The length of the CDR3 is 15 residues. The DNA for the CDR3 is TGTGCCAGTAGTATAGAGGGACTACCAACCGGGGAGCTGTTTTTT. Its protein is CASSIEGLPTGELFF. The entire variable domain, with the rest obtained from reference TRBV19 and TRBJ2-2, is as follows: DGGITQSPKYLFRKEGQNVTLSCEQNLNHDAMYWYRQDPGQGLRLIYYSQIVNDFQKGDIAEGYSVSREKKESFPLTVTSAQKNPTAFYLCASSIEGLPTGELFFGEGSRLTVL.

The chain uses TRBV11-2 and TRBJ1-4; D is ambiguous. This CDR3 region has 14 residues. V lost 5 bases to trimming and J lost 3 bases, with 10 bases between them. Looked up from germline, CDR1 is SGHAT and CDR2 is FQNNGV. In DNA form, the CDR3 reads TGTGCCAGCAGCCTTATCCGGTCTAATGAAAAACTGTTTTTT. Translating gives CASSLIRSNEKLFF.

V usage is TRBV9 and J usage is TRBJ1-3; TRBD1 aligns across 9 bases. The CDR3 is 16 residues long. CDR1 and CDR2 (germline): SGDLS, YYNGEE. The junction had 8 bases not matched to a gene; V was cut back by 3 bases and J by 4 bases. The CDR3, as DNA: TGTGCCAGCAGCGCTAGGGGACAGGGTCCAGGAAACACCATATATTTT. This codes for CASSARGQGPGNTIYF.

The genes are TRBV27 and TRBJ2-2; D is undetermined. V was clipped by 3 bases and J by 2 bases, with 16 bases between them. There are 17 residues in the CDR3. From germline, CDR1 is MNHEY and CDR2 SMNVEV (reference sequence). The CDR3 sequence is CASSFDQGRPNTGELFF. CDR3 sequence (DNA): TGTGCCAGCAGTTTCGACCAAGGCAGGCCTAACACCGGGGAGCTGTTTTTT.